Sequencing of this TCR beta chain was carried out in a study of T cell changes during pregnancy in multiple sclerosis. Trimming removed 4 bases from V and 7 bases from J, with 16 bases in between. There are 14 residues in the CDR3. From germline, CDR1 is KGHSH and CDR2 LQKENI. Clones were read by immunoSEQ multiplex PCR, and TCRdb kept only the in-frame ones, dropping some. The data hold 35,000 to 40,000 clones, with just over 90% observed a single time. The specimen was CD4+ T cells from peripheral blood mononuclear cells, collected in the third trimester of pregnancy. This sequence was found in a female donor with multiple sclerosis, enrolled in a pregnancy study. V usage is TRBV18 and J usage is TRBJ1-2; no clear D gene. CDR3 protein: CASSLPAGESGYTF. CDR3 bases: TGTGCCAGCTCACTCCCGGCGGGAGAATCTGGCTACACCTTC.